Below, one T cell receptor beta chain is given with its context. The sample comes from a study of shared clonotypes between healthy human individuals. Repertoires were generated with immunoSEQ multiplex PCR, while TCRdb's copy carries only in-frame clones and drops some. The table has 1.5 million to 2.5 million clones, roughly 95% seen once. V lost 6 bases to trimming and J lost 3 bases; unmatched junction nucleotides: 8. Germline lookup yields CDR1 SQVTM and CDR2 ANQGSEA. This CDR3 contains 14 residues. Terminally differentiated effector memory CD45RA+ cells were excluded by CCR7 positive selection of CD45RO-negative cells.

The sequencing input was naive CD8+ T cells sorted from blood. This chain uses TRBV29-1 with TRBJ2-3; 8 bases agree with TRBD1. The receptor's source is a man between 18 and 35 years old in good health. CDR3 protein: CSVAWTGRTDTQYF. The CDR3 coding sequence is TGCAGCGTAGCCTGGACAGGGAGAACAGATACGCAGTATTTT.